This TCR beta chain was captured in a study of blood T cell repertoires in COVID-19. Looking at the study overall: Nucleic acid was either cDNA or gDNA, and it came from T cells, B-cell-depleted T cells, or PBMCs.

Clones were read by immunoSEQ multiplex PCR, and TCRdb kept only the in-frame ones, dropping some. This table holds roughly 43,000 clones, over 80% found once. V dropped 2 bases and J dropped 7 bases, with 9 bases sitting between them. This CDR3 contains 12 residues. Germline CDR1 MDHEN, CDR2 SYDVKM. V is TRBV28 and J is TRBJ2-7; D unresolved. The TCR was taken from a woman of 80 years or more with acute or convalescent COVID-19. Input material: peripheral blood. The CDR3 nucleotides read TGTGCCAGCAGTTTAATGGGCAGGGAGCAGTACTTC. Protein product: CASSLMGREQYF.